This T cell receptor (beta chain) was identified during a study of molecular identifiers for immune sequencing clone quantification. Germline CDR1 reads LNHDA; CDR2 reads SQIVND (reference sequence). The CDR3 has 15 amino acids. V lost 7 bases to trimming and J lost 0 bases, with 12 bases between them. This clonotype was found a few times. A CD8+CD4-CCR7+CD45RA+ gate was used to sort naive CD8 T cells. In TCRdb, the PCR reads were re-called with MiXCR into one record per CDR3 protein. Of about 640,000 distinct CDR3 sequences detected, 20% appear once; the ten largest clones hold 0.85%. The chain couples TRBV19 to TRBJ2-2; D possibly matches TRBD1 or TRBD2 (5 bases each). The clonotype was recovered from a human donor in good health. Some libraries in this study had Jurkat cell RNA spiked in. Sequencing input: naive CD8+ T cells from blood, with Jurkat cell RNA spiked in. Noted subset: FACS-sorted CD8+CD4-CCR7+CD45RA+ naive T cells. The CDR3 DNA sequence: TGTGCCAGTACCCCAGGGACCTCGAACACCGGGGAGCTGTTTTTT. Translated: CASTPGTSNTGELFF.